A selection of T cell receptor beta chains follows, all from one sample in a study of cytomegalovirus exposure and HLA in healthy donors. The assay was immunoSEQ multiplex PCR, and TCRdb's table has in-frame clones only and misses some. The sample has under 200,000 clones, around 75% seen once; the top ten hold approximately 2.4%. Input material: PBMCs. Every receptor here comes from a female donor in good health and CMV-seronegative. The CDR3 runs from the conserved cysteine through the conserved F or W. Each record gives: CDR3 length, V gene, clone size, D gene, J gene, CDR3 DNA, CDR3 protein. A D gene is named only where the DNA matches it firmly. Expanded clones are given a class, and other clones once, few, many or no size at all.

length: 11; V: TRBV19; size: -; D: -; J: TRBJ1-1; DNA: TGTGCCAGTAGTAGGGCTACCGAAGCTTTCTTT; CDR3: CASSRATEAFF
length: 16; V: TRBV7-9; size: few; D: TRBD2; J: TRBJ2-3; DNA: TGTGCCAGCAGCCCTAGACAGCGGGAGGGCGGAGATACGCAGTATTTT; CDR3: CASSPRQREGGDTQYF
length: 15; V: TRBV7-2; size: -; D: -; J: TRBJ1-2; DNA: TGTGCCAGCAGCTTAATGGAGGGACTAGGGTATGGCTACACCTTC; CDR3: CASSLMEGLGYGYTF
length: 13; V: TRBV29-1; size: few; D: -; J: TRBJ1-1; DNA: TGCAGCGTTGTTCGCCTAATGAACACTGAAGCTTTCTTT; CDR3: CSVVRLMNTEAFF
length: 11; V: TRBV2; size: -; D: -; J: TRBJ1-6; DNA: TGTGCCAGCCGGGAGGGGTTGACCCTCCACTTT; CDR3: CASREGLTLHF
length: 16; V: TRBV5-5; size: -; D: TRBD2; J: TRBJ2-7; DNA: TGTGCCAGCAGCCCCCAGTCGGGAGGGGCGCTCTACGAGCAGTACTTC; CDR3: CASSPQSGGALYEQYF
length: 18; V: TRBV14; size: -; D: TRBD2; J: TRBJ2-1; DNA: TGTGCCAGCAGCCACCGCCCGGGACTAGCGGTAACCTACAATGAGCAGTTCTTC; CDR3: CASSHRPGLAVTYNEQFF
length: 15; V: TRBV5-1; size: few; D: TRBD1; J: TRBJ2-1; DNA: TGCGCCAGCAGCGCCCGGACAGGGGTTTACAATGAGCAGTTCTTC; CDR3: CASSARTGVYNEQFF
length: 14; V: TRBV19; size: -; D: TRBD2; J: TRBJ2-1; DNA: TGTGCCAGTAGTATGGGACTAGGGTGGAATGAGCAGTTCTTC; CDR3: CASSMGLGWNEQFF
length: 16; V: TRBV7-2; size: once; D: TRBD1; J: TRBJ1-3; DNA: TGTGCCAGCAGCTTAGTGGGACAGGTCTCTGGAAACACCATATATTTT; CDR3: CASSLVGQVSGNTIYF
length: 15; V: TRBV13; size: -; D: TRBD1; J: TRBJ1-4; DNA: TGTGCCAGCAGCATTGGACAGGGGGCGCGTGAAAAACTGTTTTTT; CDR3: CASSIGQGAREKLFF
length: 15; V: TRBV11-2; size: few; D: -; J: TRBJ2-1; DNA: TGTGCCAGCATCGAGGTGAAAAGCTCCTACAATGAGCAGTTCTTC; CDR3: CASIEVKSSYNEQFF
length: 16; V: TRBV7-2; size: -; D: TRBD1; J: TRBJ1-2; DNA: TGTGCCAGCAGCCTCCGTGGGACAGGGATTACTGGTGGCTACACCTTC; CDR3: CASSLRGTGITGGYTF
length: 14; V: TRBV19; size: -; D: -; J: TRBJ1-5; DNA: TGTGCCAGTAACCGGGGAGAGGGCAATCAGCCCCAGCATTTT; CDR3: CASNRGEGNQPQHF
length: 16; V: TRBV12-5; size: -; D: -; J: TRBJ2-7; DNA: TGTGCTAGTGTACCTGGGTATGGGCAAGCCCAGTACGAGCAGTACTTC; CDR3: CASVPGYGQAQYEQYF
length: 15; V: TRBV6-5; size: few; D: -; J: TRBJ1-2; DNA: TGTGCCAGCAGTTACTCGTCAGGGGCCAACTATGGCTACACCTTC; CDR3: CASSYSSGANYGYTF
length: 12; V: TRBV2; size: -; D: -; J: TRBJ2-7; DNA: TGTGCCAGCAACGGACAGCTCTACGAGCAGTACTTC; CDR3: CASNGQLYEQYF
length: 14; V: TRBV27; size: -; D: TRBD1; J: TRBJ2-7; DNA: TGTGCCAGCAGTCTCGACAGGGGTGGATACGAGCAGTACTTC; CDR3: CASSLDRGGYEQYF
length: 13; V: TRBV19; size: few; D: -; J: TRBJ2-5; DNA: TGTGCCAGTAGTACCTCGGGGATAGAGACCCAGTACTTC; CDR3: CASSTSGIETQYF
length: 16; V: TRBV19; size: -; D: TRBD1; J: TRBJ2-3; DNA: TGTGCCAGTAGTATACCGGGACAGGGGTTGAGAGATACGCAGTATTTT; CDR3: CASSIPGQGLRDTQYF
length: 15; V: TRBV7-9; size: -; D: TRBD1; J: TRBJ1-4; DNA: TGTGCCAGCAGCGCAGGGACAGGGCTTAATGAAAAACTGTTTTTT; CDR3: CASSAGTGLNEKLFF
length: 14; V: TRBV19; size: once; D: -; J: TRBJ1-4; DNA: TGTGCCAGTAGCGAGGACGTTACTAGGGAAAAACTGTTTTTT; CDR3: CASSEDVTREKLFF
length: 13; V: TRBV27; size: once; D: TRBD1; J: TRBJ1-4; DNA: TGTGCCAGCAAGGACAGGGGGTCTGAAAAACTGTTTTTT; CDR3: CASKDRGSEKLFF
length: 15; V: TRBV4-2; size: -; D: TRBD1; J: TRBJ1-1; DNA: TGTGCCAGCAGCCAGTCAGGGACAGACACAACTGAAGCTTTCTTT; CDR3: CASSQSGTDTTEAFF
length: 15; V: TRBV6-6; size: many; D: TRBD1; J: TRBJ2-2; DNA: TGTGCCAGCAGTTATCAGGGGGACGGGGCCGGGGAGCTGTTTTTT; CDR3: CASSYQGDGAGELFF
length: 13; V: TRBV6-4; size: -; D: TRBD1; J: TRBJ1-1; DNA: TGTGCCAGCAGGACAGGGGGGGGCACTGAAGCTTTCTTT; CDR3: CASRTGGGTEAFF
length: 13; V: TRBV18; size: few; D: -; J: TRBJ2-3; DNA: TGTGCCAGCTCACCTTCCCTCACAGATACGCAGTATTTT; CDR3: CASSPSLTDTQYF
length: 16; V: TRBV7-2; size: -; D: TRBD2; J: TRBJ2-1; DNA: TGTGCCAGCAGCCAAGAGACTAGCGGTTCCTACAATGAGCAGTTCTTC; CDR3: CASSQETSGSYNEQFF
length: 17; V: TRBV5-4; size: -; D: TRBD2; J: TRBJ2-7; DNA: TGTGCCAGCAGCTTGGGGGGGACTAGCGGGAGTATATACGAGCAGTACTTC; CDR3: CASSLGGTSGSIYEQYF
length: 14; V: TRBV4-1; size: -; D: TRBD1; J: TRBJ1-2; DNA: TGCGCCAGCAGCCAGCCGACAGGGGCCTATGGCTACACCTTC; CDR3: CASSQPTGAYGYTF
length: 14; V: TRBV7-2; size: -; D: -; J: TRBJ1-4; DNA: TGTGCCAGCAGCTCCAGGGCCCCTAATGAAAAACTGTTTTTT; CDR3: CASSSRAPNEKLFF